Below, 30 T cell receptor beta chains from the same sample are listed, as sequenced in a study of STAT5B mutations in CD4+ large granular lymphocyte leukemia. Repertoires were generated with immunoSEQ multiplex PCR, while TCRdb's copy carries only in-frame clones and drops some. The sample contains roughly 48,000 clones, roughly three quarters of which appear only once. The sample comprised CD4+ T cells from blood buffy coats. All receptors derive from a human donor in good health.

CDR3 in amino acids: CASSPDSNQPQHF. The CDR3 DNA is TGCGCCAGCAGCCCAGATAGCAATCAGCCCCAGCATTTT. The V gene is TRBV5-1, the J gene TRBJ1-5; D remains ambiguous. In germline, CDR1 is SGHRS, CDR2 YFSETQ. With 4 bases removed from V and 0 bases from J, the gap between germline ends came to 5 bases. The length of the CDR3 is 13 residues. The whole variable domain, remainder taken from reference TRBV5-1 and TRBJ1-5, is KAGVTQTPRYLIKTRGQQVTLSCSPISGHRSVSWYQQTPGQGLQFLFEYFSETQRNKGNFPGRFSGRQFSNSRSEMNVSTLELGDSALYLCASSPDSNQPQHFGDGTRLSIL.

The V call is TRBV11-1, the J call TRBJ1-4; no reliable D call. In germline, CDR1 is SGHAT, CDR2 FQDESV (reference sequence). The CDR3 covers 15 residues. Trimming shortened V by 2 bases and J by 0 bases, and 7 bases separated the two germline ends. This CDR3 reads CASSLRDATNEKLFF. In DNA, the CDR3 is TGTGCCAGCAGCTTAAGGGATGCAACTAATGAAAAACTGTTTTTT.

This clone was observed a few times. The chain has TRBV14 and TRBJ2-7, with 8 bases aligning to TRBD2. In germline, CDR1 is SGHDN, CDR2 FVKESK. The CDR3 is 14 residues long. Losses at the gene ends were 5 bases for V and 3 bases for J; bases not matched to a gene: 6. CDR3 in DNA: TGTGCCAGCAGCACGACTAGCGCGTTCTACGAGCAGTACTTC. It is translated as CASSTTSAFYEQYF.

In this sample, this clone turned up a few times. The chain has TRBV5-1 and TRBJ1-1, with 11 bases lining up with TRBD1. V was pared by 4 bases and J by 4 bases, with 3 bases of the junction left unmatched. Germline V lookup: CDR1 SGHRS, CDR2 YFSETQ. The CDR3 is made up of 14 amino acids. The CDR3 loop is CASSGGQGGTEAFF. CDR3 DNA sequence: TGCGCCAGCAGCGGGGGACAGGGGGGCACTGAAGCTTTCTTT.

This chain uses TRBV2 with TRBJ1-5; D not certain. V was shortened by 3 bases and J by 0 bases, with 6 bases between the two germline ends. The CDR3 extends over 14 amino acids. CDR1 and CDR2 from the germline V gene are SNHLY and FYNNEI. CDR3: CASSDRYSNQPQHF. DNA of the CDR3: TGTGCCAGCAGTGACCGTTATAGCAATCAGCCCCAGCATTTT. Full variable domain (rest looked up from reference TRBV2 and TRBJ1-5): EPEVTQTPSHQVTQMGQEVILRCVPISNHLYFYWYRQILGQKVEFLVSFYNNEISEKSEIFDDQFSVERPDGSNFTLKIRSTKLEDSAMYFCASSDRYSNQPQHFGDGTRLSIL.

The chain links TRBV11-2 to TRBJ2-5; 7 nucleotides align to TRBD2. Germline trimming cut 1 base from V and 5 bases from J; bases unmatched to any gene: 4. From germline, CDR1 is SGHAT and CDR2 FQNNGV. This CDR3 is 14 amino acids long. CDR3 coding DNA: TGTGCCAGCAGCTTAGGGGGAGGGTGGGAGACCCAGTACTTC. Its protein is CASSLGGGWETQYF.

This clone was seen a handful of times. The CDR3 nucleotides read TGTGCCAGCAGCTTAGGACCGGGACAGGGTGCCACCGGGGAGCTGTTTTTT. Translating gives CASSLGPGQGATGELFF. The chain recombines TRBV7-8 with TRBJ2-2; 9 positions match TRBD1. After removal of 1 base from V and 4 bases from J, the junction contained 7 bases not matched to a gene. The CDR3 has 17 amino acids. CDR1 is SGHVS, CDR2 FQNEAQ, per germline.

This clone was observed a handful of times. This chain links TRBV7-9 with TRBJ1-6, with D unclear. The V end was cut by 2 bases, the J end by 8 bases, with 4 bases between. CDR1 is SEHNR, CDR2 FQNEAQ, per germline (reference sequence). CDR3 length: 12 amino acids. CDR3 sequence (DNA): TGTGCCAGCAGCTTAACGGATTCACCCCTCCACTTT. It translates to CASSLTDSPLHF.

This chain links TRBV18 with TRBJ2-3; D is perhaps TRBD1 (5 bases). V lost 0 bases to trimming and J lost 1 base, with 11 bases between them. The germline CDR1 and CDR2 sequences are KGHSH and LQKENI. CDR3 length: 16 amino acids. In DNA, the CDR3 is TGTGCCAGCTCACCACCGCAGGGCGTTGGCACAGATACGCAGTATTTT. Translating gives CASSPPQGVGTDTQYF. The whole variable domain, filled in from reference TRBV18 and TRBJ2-3, reads NAGVMQNPRHLVRRRGQEARLRCSPMKGHSHVYWYRQLPEEGLKFMVYLQKENIIDESGMPKERFSAEFPKEGPSILRIQQVVRGDSAAYFCASSPPQGVGTDTQYFGPGTRLTVL.

The table lists this clone with a count of one. The CDR3 sequence is CASSDVGREDTQYF. CDR3 nucleotide sequence: TGTGCCAGCAGTGATGTGGGACGCGAGGATACGCAGTATTTT. This chain connects TRBV2 to TRBJ2-3; TRBD1 or TRBD2 may be the D gene (5 bases each). From germline, CDR1 is SNHLY and CDR2 FYNNEI. The CDR3 runs to 14 residues. Trimming shortened V by 3 bases and J by 6 bases, and 13 bases separated the two germline ends.

This chain uses TRBV5-1 with TRBJ2-2; the D is unclear. This CDR3 has 13 amino acids. Trimming took off 4 bases at V and 4 bases at J, with 8 bases between the two ends. CDR1 is SGHRS and CDR2 is YFSETQ in the germline V gene. CDR3 DNA sequence: TGCGCCAGCAGCCCCCTCTCCACCGGGGAGCTGTTTTTT. It encodes CASSPLSTGELFF.

The J gene is TRBJ2-6, the V gene TRBV4-2; D is perhaps TRBD2 (6 bases). The CDR3 runs to 22 residues. Germline values: CDR1 LGHNA, CDR2 YNFKEQ. V gave up 1 base and J gave up 0 bases, with 25 bases separating them. CDR3 sequence reads: CASSQVGSAGGALSSGANVLTF. The CDR3, as DNA: TGTGCCAGCAGCCAAGTTGGGTCCGCCGGAGGGGCGCTAAGCTCTGGGGCCAACGTCCTGACTTTC.

The V gene is TRBV6-1, the J gene TRBJ2-7, with a tentative D call TRBD2 (6 bases). With 2 bases removed from V and 2 bases from J, the gap between germline ends came to 13 bases. Germline V CDR1 and CDR2: MNHNS, SASEGT. This CDR3 is 15 amino acids long. CDR3 sequence reads: CASSEYGGNTYEQYV. CDR3 nucleotide sequence: TGTGCCAGCAGTGAATATGGGGGGAATACCTACGAGCAGTACGTC.

This clone was detected only a few times. The V call is TRBV5-1, the J call TRBJ1-2, with 9 positions matching TRBD1. Trimming at V came to 4 bases and at J to 4 bases, leaving 8 bases not matched to a gene. Germline-derived CDR1 and CDR2 are SGHRS and YFSETQ. The length of the CDR3 is 15 residues. This chain's CDR3 is CASSPQQGAAYGYTF. The CDR3 bases are TGCGCCAGCAGCCCGCAACAGGGGGCGGCCTATGGCTACACCTTC.

The chain links TRBV2 to TRBJ2-4; TRBD2 matches at 11 bases. Trimming took 5 bases from V and 5 from J; bases not matched to a gene: 5. In germline, CDR1 is SNHLY, CDR2 FYNNEI. The CDR3 spans 15 residues. CDR3 coding DNA: TGTGCCAGCAGTTTAGCGGGGGGGACACAAAACATTCAGTACTTC. Its protein is CASSLAGGTQNIQYF. Drawing the rest from reference TRBV2 and TRBJ2-4, the complete variable domain is EPEVTQTPSHQVTQMGQEVILRCVPISNHLYFYWYRQILGQKVEFLVSFYNNEISEKSEIFDDQFSVERPDGSNFTLKIRSTKLEDSAMYFCASSLAGGTQNIQYFGAGTRLSVL.

CDR3 sequence reads: CASRPLLEVIGEQYF. The DNA for the CDR3 is TGCGCCAGCAGGCCACTCCTAGAGGTGATTGGCGAGCAGTACTTC. V usage is TRBV5-1 and J usage is TRBJ2-7; D is unresolved. Germline CDR1 is SGHRS and CDR2 is YFSETQ. The CDR3 has 15 residues. The germline V and J ends were trimmed by 5 bases and 6 bases, with 21 bases remaining between them.

This clone was picked up one time. The rearrangement joins TRBV6-5 to TRBJ2-5; 11 bases match TRBD1. There are 15 residues in the CDR3. Per the germline V gene, CDR1 is MNHEY and CDR2 is SVGAGI. The J segment lost 2 bases and the V segment lost 7 bases, leaving 6 bases of the junction unmatched. CDR3 residues: CASMGTGGKQETQYF. CDR3 DNA sequence: TGTGCCAGCATGGGGACAGGGGGTAAACAAGAGACCCAGTACTTC.

The rearrangement links TRBV6-5 to TRBJ2-1, with TRBD2 identical over 11 bases. CDR1 is MNHEY, CDR2 SVGAGI, per germline. This CDR3 is built from 15 residues. J was trimmed by 12 bases and V by 6 bases; bases with no gene match: 13. The CDR3 bases are TGTGCCAGCAGACCTCTAGCGGGGGGAGCTATACGGCAGTTCTTC. Its protein product is CASRPLAGGAIRQFF.

V usage is TRBV6-1 and J usage is TRBJ1-4, with a weak D call TRBD1 (6 bases). Germline loops: CDR1 MNHNS, CDR2 SASEGT. V lost 4 bases and J lost 4, with 10 bases in between. The CDR3 runs 14 residues. The chain's CDR3 is CASSAGQINEKLFF. In nucleotides, the CDR3 is TGTGCCAGCAGTGCCGGACAGATTAATGAAAAACTGTTTTTT.

The sample holds a few counts of this clone. The rearrangement links TRBV30 to TRBJ1-6; no clear D. CDR3 length equals 13 residues. Germline V lookup: CDR1 GTSNPN, CDR2 SVGIG (reference sequence). The V end lost 3 bases, the J end lost 8 bases, and 11 bases lay between the germline ends. CDR3 residues: CAWRKATDSPLHF. The CDR3 DNA follows: TGTGCCTGGAGGAAGGCGACGGATTCACCCCTCCACTTT.

In DNA, the CDR3 is TGTGCCAGTAGTATCTGGACTAGCGGGGGGTCACGGCGGCTGGGCGAGCAGTACGTC. It specifies CASSIWTSGGSRRLGEQYV. V and J are TRBV19 and TRBJ2-7; 14 bases map to TRBD2. The CDR3 covers 19 residues. CDR1 and CDR2 (germline): LNHDA, SQIVND (reference sequence). The ends lost 3 bases at V and 6 bases at J; junction bases unmatched: 16.

Here the CDR3 DNA reads TGCGCCAGCAGCTTGTCGTCAGGACTTGGCTCTGGAAACACCATATATTTT. Translated: CASSLSSGLGSGNTIYF. The V and J genes are TRBV5-1 and TRBJ1-3, with D unclear. The CDR3 totals 17 residues. Trimming left V 1 base short and J 0 bases short, with 14 bases between. Per the germline V gene, CDR1 is SGHRS and CDR2 is YFSETQ.

A note on this clone: The junction shows a germline mismatch at one end, possibly a read error. The chain is built from TRBV7-7 and TRBJ2-5; 7 nucleotides agree with TRBD1. Germline lookup yields CDR1 SSHAT and CDR2 FNYEAQ (reference sequence). The CDR3 contains 15 residues. CDR3: CASSTGQASGQTQYF. In nucleotides, the CDR3 is TGTGCTAGCAGCACCGGACAGGCTTCTGGGCAGACCCAGTACTTC.

This sequence joins TRBV19 and TRBJ1-1; no reliable D call. This CDR3 is 14 amino acids long. Looked up from germline, CDR1 is LNHDA and CDR2 is SQIVND (reference sequence). Trimming stripped 3 bases from V and 1 base from J, with 9 bases between. CDR3 nucleotide sequence: TGTGCCAGTAGTATGAGGGAGAGGAACACTGAAGCTTTCTTT. Protein product: CASSMRERNTEAFF.

This chain joins TRBV28 and TRBJ2-2; 9 bases are a match to TRBD2. The germline V gene encodes CDR1 MDHEN and CDR2 SYDVKM. The length of the CDR3 is 19 residues. Trimming took 7 bases from V and 0 from J; bases not matched to a gene: 15. The CDR3 region has the DNA TGTGCCAGCATTTCGGCGGGTAGCGGGGGAAAACCGAACACCGGGGAGCTGTTTTTT. As protein: CASISAGSGGKPNTGELFF.

J is TRBJ2-5 and V is TRBV19; D not resolved. Germline V gene lookup returns CDR1 LNHDA and CDR2 SQIVND (reference sequence). V lost 5 bases and J lost 4, with 14 bases in between. This CDR3 comprises 14 residues. CDR3 bases: TGTGCCAGTAGTCCCCGACTGCGCGGAGAGACCCAGTACTTC. Amino acid sequence: CASSPRLRGETQYF.

The chain couples TRBV13 to TRBJ2-6; 8 nucleotides agree with TRBD1. This CDR3 is 17 amino acids long. Trimming removed 5 bases from V and 3 bases from J; junction bases left unmatched: 9. The germline gives CDR1 PRHDT, CDR2 FYEKMQ (reference sequence). Here the CDR3 reads CASSAGTGLLGANVLTF. DNA of the CDR3: TGTGCCAGCAGCGCCGGGACAGGTCTACTTGGGGCCAACGTCCTGACTTTC.

This clone was seen more than once but under ten times. The chain links TRBV18 to TRBJ1-3, with D possibly matching TRBD1 (6 bases). V lost 2 bases, J lost 3 bases, and 8 bases lay in between. Germline CDR1 and CDR2: KGHSH and LQKENI. This CDR3 spans 14 amino acids. CDR3 coding DNA: TGTGCCAGCTCACCATTGGACAGTGGAAACACCATATATTTT. Its translation: CASSPLDSGNTIYF.

V usage is TRBV7-9 and J usage is TRBJ1-4; D unresolved. The CDR3 is 16 residues long. Germline CDR1 reads SEHNR; CDR2 reads FQNEAQ (reference sequence). Trimming left V 5 bases short and J 0 bases short, with 13 bases between. CDR3 loop: CASSLRRTATNEKLFF. CDR3 DNA: TGTGCCAGCAGCCTTAGGAGGACGGCAACTAATGAAAAACTGTTTTTT.

The chain carries TRBV7-8 and TRBJ1-1; possible D gene TRBD1, 6 bases. Germline lookup yields CDR1 SGHVS and CDR2 FQNEAQ. The CDR3 has 15 residues. The V end was cut by 6 bases, the J end by 2 bases, with 16 bases between. This CDR3 is CASRLGGGVNTEAFF. DNA of the CDR3: TGTGCCAGCAGACTCGGGGGGGGCGTCAACACTGAAGCTTTCTTT.